This T cell receptor beta chain was captured in a study of blood T cell repertoires in COVID-19. Study context: Samples representing acute and convalescent COVID-19 were sourced from the United States, Italy and Spain. PBMCs, B-cell-depleted T cells, or T cells provided the cDNA or gDNA that made up the material.

During active infection, Seattle patients enrolled and were then monitored through disease. J was trimmed by 3 bases and V by 1 base; bases with no gene match: 5. CDR1 and CDR2 from the germline V gene are KGHSH and LQKENI. CDR3 length equals 16 residues. The authors' processing: It was from reference gene primer amplification that nucleated cell counts were estimated. Clones were read by immunoSEQ multiplex PCR, and TCRdb kept only the in-frame ones, dropping some. V and J calls and clone size are as listed in that table; D and trimming were resolved from the DNA. The sample consists of roughly 410,000 clones, around 87% of them appearing once.

The clonotype was recovered from a woman aged 60-75 years with COVID-19, enrolled during active disease. The chain carries TRBV18 and TRBJ2-7; the match to TRBD2 covers 11 bases. The sequenced material came from peripheral blood. The CDR3 reads CASSPLNSGGGYEQYF. DNA of the CDR3: TGTGCCAGCTCACCACTTAATAGCGGGGGGGGCTACGAGCAGTACTTC.